The 24 T cell receptor beta chains below were found in one sample sequenced in a study of beta chain features in type 1 diabetes. Expressed TCRB transcripts were sequenced, since all the RNA that had been isolated was reverse transcribed. Some clones are missing from TCRdb's copy, which holds only in-frame ones; the method was immunoSEQ multiplex PCR. The sample shows under 450,000 clones, about 15% of them seen only once. Material: naive CD4+ T cells from blood. The receptors were gathered from a man aged 25 to 40 in good health.

This clone came up a few times. This chain joins TRBV7-2 and TRBJ2-1; D assignment may be TRBD1 or TRBD2 (5 bases each). CDR1 and CDR2 from the germline V gene are SGHTA and FQGNSA. V was cut by 7 bases and J by 4 bases, with 11 bases left in between. There are 13 residues in the CDR3. CDR3 amino acids: CASTHGTYNEQFF. The CDR3 bases are TGTGCCAGCACCCATGGGACGTACAATGAGCAGTTCTTC.

The chain has TRBV7-9 and TRBJ2-1; D is ambiguous. Germline lookup yields CDR1 SEHNR and CDR2 FQNEAQ (reference sequence). Trimming took off 5 bases at V and 9 bases at J, with 8 bases between the two ends. CDR3 length equals 11 residues. CDR3 sequence: CASSQSPEQFF. The CDR3, as DNA: TGTGCCAGCAGCCAATCGCCTGAGCAGTTCTTC.

This clone showed up just a few times. The chain uses TRBV6-6 and TRBJ2-1; TRBD1 is a possible D gene (6 bases). Trimming removed 5 bases at V and 6 bases at J, with 14 bases between. Germline loops: CDR1 MNHNY, CDR2 SVGAGI (reference sequence). The CDR3 consists of 14 residues. CDR3 coding DNA: TGTGCCAGCAGTCGCGCCCGGGACATCAATGAGCAGTTCTTC. As protein: CASSRARDINEQFF.

The chain is built from TRBV7-8 and TRBJ1-3; the match to TRBD1 covers 7 bases. Per germline, CDR1 SGHVS and CDR2 FQNEAQ. Unmatched junction bases numbered 9, after V lost 1 base and J lost 0 bases. This CDR3 comprises 18 residues. This CDR3 is CASSLVVTGQLSGNTIYF. DNA of the CDR3: TGTGCCAGCAGCTTAGTTGTGACGGGACAGCTCTCTGGAAACACCATATATTTT. Variable domain in full (rest from reference TRBV7-8 and TRBJ1-3): GAGVSQSPRYKVAKRGQDVALRCDPISGHVSLFWYQQALGQGPEFLTYFQNEAQLDKSGLPSDRFFAERPEGSVSTLKIQRTQQEDSAVYLCASSLVVTGQLSGNTIYFGEGSWLTVV.

J is TRBJ1-6 and V is TRBV14; no definite D call. V lost 5 bases to trimming and J lost 4 bases, with 3 bases between them. In germline, CDR1 is SGHDN, CDR2 FVKESK. The CDR3 is made up of 12 amino acids. CDR3 sequence: CASSSYNSPLHF. The DNA for the CDR3 is TGTGCCAGCAGCTCATATAATTCACCCCTCCACTTT.

This chain joins TRBV14 and TRBJ2-7, with D unclear. CDR1 is SGHDN and CDR2 is FVKESK in the germline V gene. The CDR3 has 13 amino acids. V was shortened by 2 bases and J by 2 bases, with 7 bases between the two germline ends. CDR3 in DNA: TGTGCCAGCAGCCAAAGGAATGCCTACGAGCAGTACGTC. Translation: CASSQRNAYEQYV.

This rearrangement joins TRBV23-1 to TRBJ2-1, with D perhaps matching TRBD1 (5 bases). TRBV23-1 is sorted into the ORF group, with uncertain function. The CDR3 runs to 17 residues. Trimming stripped 0 bases from V and 0 bases from J, with 12 bases between. Here the CDR3 reads CASSQSGQGGSYNEQFF. The CDR3 region has the DNA TGCGCCAGCAGTCAATCAGGTCAGGGTGGCTCCTACAATGAGCAGTTCTTC.

The chain has TRBV7-2 and TRBJ1-1; 7 positions agree with TRBD1. CDR3 length: 14 residues. In germline, CDR1 is SGHTA, CDR2 FQGNSA. V was pared by 6 bases and J by 5 bases, with 9 bases of the junction left unmatched. CDR3 loop: CASRGTALGTEAFF. The CDR3 nucleotides are TGTGCCAGCAGGGGGACAGCGCTTGGGACTGAAGCTTTCTTT. Full variable domain (missing parts from reference TRBV7-2 and TRBJ1-1): GAGVSQSPSNKVTEKGKDVELRCDPISGHTALYWYRQSLGQGLEFLIYFQGNSAPDKSGLPSDRFSAERTGGSVSTLTIQRTQQEDSAVYLCASRGTALGTEAFFGQGTRLTVV.

This clone has more than one count but fewer than ten. This chain connects TRBV7-3 to TRBJ1-2, with TRBD1 identical over 8 bases. CDR3 length equals 15 residues. V was clipped by 5 bases and J by 6 bases; unmatched bases: 11. Germline V gene data show CDR1 as SGHTA and CDR2 as FQGTGA. The CDR3 DNA sequence: TGTGCCAGCAGCCCTAATCGCGGACAGGGCCATGGCTACACCTTC. Encoded protein: CASSPNRGQGHGYTF.

This chain uses TRBV4-1 with TRBJ2-3; maybe TRBD2 (5 bases). Trimming shortened V by 1 base and J by 5 bases, and 16 bases separated the two germline ends. Germline CDR1 is MGHRA and CDR2 is YSYEKL. The CDR3 spans 16 residues. The CDR3 reads CASSQGATSLGDTQYF. The CDR3 DNA sequence: TGCGCCAGCAGCCAAGGGGCAACTAGTTTAGGAGATACGCAGTATTTT.

The chain couples TRBV6-6 to TRBJ2-7; D unresolved. V dropped 6 bases and J dropped 3 bases, with 9 bases sitting between them. The CDR3 extends over 12 amino acids. Per the germline V gene, CDR1 is MNHNY and CDR2 is SVGAGI (reference sequence). Here the CDR3 DNA reads TGTGCCAGCAGCCGATCCGACTACGAGCAGTACGTC. It codes for CASSRSDYEQYV.

The V and J genes are TRBV30 and TRBJ2-1, with D unresolved. Trimming took 1 base from V and 7 from J, leaving 14 bases between them. Germline V gives CDR1 GTSNPN, CDR2 SVGIG (reference sequence). This CDR3 contains 14 residues. CDR3 nucleotides: TGTGCCTGGAGTGGTGGGCCTTCGAGGAATGAGCAGTTCTTC. Translating it yields CAWSGGPSRNEQFF.

This clone appeared a few times. V and J are TRBV9 and TRBJ2-7, with D hard to call. Germline assignment: CDR1 SGDLS and CDR2 YYNGEE. The CDR3 contains 12 residues. The V and J ends lost 4 bases and 3 bases respectively, with 8 bases between them. The CDR3 DNA is TGTGCCAGCAGCCCCTCAGTCTACGAGCAGTACGTC. This codes for CASSPSVYEQYV.

The chain combines TRBV4-3 with TRBJ2-3, with 12 bases lining up with TRBD2. CDR3 length: 17 residues. The germline gives CDR1 LGHNA, CDR2 YSLEER. V was clipped by 2 bases and J by 2 bases; unmatched bases: 5. The CDR3 DNA follows: TGCGCCAGCAGCCAATTACTAGCGGGGGGCCCCACAGATACGCAGTATTTT. Amino acids: CASSQLLAGGPTDTQYF.

This clone appeared a few times. The V and J genes are TRBV4-2 and TRBJ2-1; D possibly corresponds to TRBD2 (6 bases). This CDR3 has 13 amino acids. Trimming cost V 6 bases and J 7 bases, with 13 bases left between them. Per the germline V gene, CDR1 is LGHNA and CDR2 is YNFKEQ. This chain's CDR3 is CASRGGRRNEQFF. CDR3 DNA sequence: TGTGCCAGCAGAGGAGGGAGGAGGAATGAGCAGTTCTTC.

The V call is TRBV4-1, the J call TRBJ2-5; D not certain. CDR1 MGHRA and CDR2 YSYEKL come from the germline V gene. The CDR3 is 14 amino acids. The V and J ends lost 1 base and 2 bases respectively, with 8 bases between them. CDR3 in DNA: TGCGCCAGCAGCCAAGTCAGGCAGCAAGAGACCCAGTACTTC. Translation: CASSQVRQQETQYF.

This chain connects TRBV10-3 to TRBJ2-1, with 10 bases lining up with TRBD1. V shed 2 bases, J shed 8 bases, and the junction held 9 bases outside the gene matches. Germline CDR1 reads ENHRY; CDR2 reads SYGVKD. This CDR3 contains 16 residues. The CDR3: CAISERWDRGNYEQFF. In nucleotides, the CDR3 is TGTGCCATCAGTGAGCGATGGGACAGGGGAAACTATGAGCAGTTCTTC.

The gene calls are TRBV18 and TRBJ2-7; D is uncertain. The germline V and J ends were trimmed by 3 bases and 2 bases, with 14 bases remaining between them. This CDR3 spans 15 amino acids. From germline, CDR1 is KGHSH and CDR2 LQKENI. CDR3 loop: CASSPKGRPAYEQYF. CDR3 nucleotides: TGTGCCAGCTCACCGAAGGGCAGGCCGGCCTACGAGCAGTACTTC.

The chain recombines TRBV29-1 with TRBJ1-5; tentative D call: TRBD1 (5 bases). CDR1 and CDR2 (germline): SQVTM, ANQGSEA. The CDR3 has 13 amino acids. Trimming left V 4 bases short and J 2 bases short, with 9 bases between. The CDR3 sequence: CSVALGGNQPQHF. In DNA, the CDR3 is TGCAGCGTTGCATTAGGGGGCAATCAGCCCCAGCATTTT.

This clone has more than one count but fewer than ten. V usage is TRBV6-6 and J usage is TRBJ2-1; TRBD2 might be the D (6 bases). In germline, CDR1 is MNHNY, CDR2 SVGAGI (reference sequence). V lost 6 bases and J 5 bases, leaving 17 bases between the germline ends. CDR3 length: 15 amino acids. CDR3 DNA: TGTGCCAGCAGCCCACCTAGGCGGGGCCACAATGAGCAGTTCTTC. This encodes CASSPPRRGHNEQFF.

The chain recombines TRBV2 with TRBJ2-3; D uncertain. V dropped 3 bases and J dropped 1 base, with 8 bases sitting between them. Germline CDR1 reads SNHLY; CDR2 reads FYNNEI. The CDR3 totals 14 residues. CDR3 sequence (DNA): TGTGCCAGCAGTGATGGTTGGGGCACAGATACGCAGTATTTT. Translated: CASSDGWGTDTQYF.

This clone was found a few times. The chain couples TRBV29-1 to TRBJ1-2, with D possibly TRBD1 on 6 matching bases. Germline loops: CDR1 SQVTM, CDR2 ANQGSEA. Between the trimmed V and J ends, which lost 3 bases and 4 bases, there was a span of 15 bases. The CDR3 runs to 14 residues. The CDR3 nucleotides are TGCAGCGTTGACCAGCAGGACAGAGGCTATGGCTACACCTTC. Its protein product is CSVDQQDRGYGYTF.

There are a few counts of this clone. The chain links TRBV9 to TRBJ1-6; D gene unclear. Looked up from germline, CDR1 is SGDLS and CDR2 is YYNGEE. CDR3 size: 13 residues. V was shortened by 2 bases and J by 8 bases, with 8 bases between the two germline ends. The DNA of the CDR3 is TGTGCCAGCAGCGTTGGTTGGGATTCACCCCTCCACTTT. This gives the protein CASSVGWDSPLHF.

This clone came up a few times. The rearrangement links TRBV30 to TRBJ2-7, with D possibly matching TRBD2 (6 bases). Germline V lookup: CDR1 GTSNPN, CDR2 SVGIG (reference sequence). The CDR3 sequence is 14 residues long. Trimming removed 3 bases from V and 6 bases from J, with 18 bases in between. As DNA, the CDR3 is TGTGCCTGGAGCCCCCACGGCGGGGCGGGCGAGCAGTACGTC. Translating gives CAWSPHGGAGEQYV.